The 19 T cell receptor beta chains below all came from one sample that was sequenced in a study of blood T cells in healthy people across ages. Next came a second PCR, run for roughly 6 to 11 cycles, which used a sample-barcoded 5' primer along with a J-beta primer mix. TCRdb redid the calling of the 5' RACE reads with MiXCR, one entry per CDR3 protein. The repertoire includes 1.8 million or so distinct CDR3 sequences, about 39% of them detected once, and 20% to 25% sits in the top ten. Material for sequencing was blood. All receptors derive from a human donor in good health.

The chain joins TRBV24-1 to TRBJ2-6, with D unclear. Germline CDR1 KGHDR, CDR2 SFDVKD. Trimming shortened V by 4 bases and J by 0 bases, and 9 bases separated the two germline ends. This CDR3 spans 16 amino acids. CDR3 sequence (DNA): TGTGCCACCAGTGAATCAAGACCCTCTGGGGCCAACGTCCTGACTTTC. Its translation: CATSESRPSGANVLTF.

J is TRBJ2-7 and V is TRBV2, with unresolved D. V dropped 0 bases and J dropped 7 bases, with 4 bases sitting between them. Germline V CDR1 and CDR2: SNHLY, FYNNEI. The length of the CDR3 is 11 residues. The CDR3 coding sequence is TGTGCCAGCAGTGAAGCTCCAGAGCAGTACTTC. The encoded protein is CASSEAPEQYF.

The chain recombines TRBV4-1 with TRBJ1-2; 7 positions match TRBD1. V trimming: 1 base; J trimming: 3 bases; junction bases outside the gene matches: 8. The germline V gene has CDR1 MGHRA and CDR2 YSYEKL. The CDR3 is 16 amino acids. CDR3 protein: CASSQGKRQGHYGYTF. The CDR3 DNA reads as TGCGCCAGCAGCCAAGGGAAACGACAGGGTCACTATGGCTACACCTTC.

The chain links TRBV7-3 to TRBJ2-1; unclear D gene. The CDR3 runs 17 residues. Germline V gives CDR1 SGHTA, CDR2 FQGTGA. V was cut by 5 bases and J by 2 bases, with 19 bases left in between. In DNA, the CDR3 is TGTGCCAGCAGCCCCGGCCCCAGGCTCCAACCCTACAATGAGCAGTTCTTC. As protein: CASSPGPRLQPYNEQFF.

The genes are TRBV5-6 and TRBJ2-1, with no clear D. Deletions cut 7 bases from V and 8 bases from J, with 22 bases between. The germline V gene encodes CDR1 SGHDT and CDR2 YYEEEE. The CDR3 runs 15 residues. The CDR3 sequence: CASVLLGAVPDEQFF. CDR3 DNA: TGTGCCAGCGTCCTTCTAGGCGCGGTTCCCGATGAGCAGTTCTTC.

The J gene is TRBJ2-6, the V gene TRBV11-3; D may be TRBD1 or TRBD2 (5 bases each). The CDR3 runs 17 residues. V lost 2 bases, J lost 6 bases, and 17 bases lay in between. Germline V gives CDR1 SGHNT, CDR2 YENEEA. CDR3 bases: TGTGCCAGCAGCTTAAGAGGGTGGGGCGAAGCGGCCAACGTCCTGACTTTC. Translating gives CASSLRGWGEAANVLTF.

The chain joins TRBV5-6 to TRBJ1-1; D is uncertain. V was cut by 3 bases and J by 7 bases, with 10 bases left in between. Germline V gives CDR1 SGHDT, CDR2 YYEEEE. The CDR3 spans 12 residues. DNA for the CDR3: TGTGCCAGCAGCTCCGTGGGTTTTGAAGCTTTCTTT. The encoded protein is CASSSVGFEAFF.

The gene calls are TRBV28 and TRBJ2-7; perhaps TRBD1 as D (6 bases). The germline V gene encodes CDR1 MDHEN and CDR2 SYDVKM. The CDR3 contains 14 residues. V shed 3 bases and J shed 5 bases, with 14 bases lying between them. CDR3 nucleotides: TGTGCCAGCAGTTTGACAGGATTAAGGAACGAGCAGTACTTC. Translating it yields CASSLTGLRNEQYF.

This clonotype was recorded a few times. This rearrangement joins TRBV27 to TRBJ2-3, with 11 bases fitting TRBD2. Germline V gives CDR1 MNHEY, CDR2 SMNVEV (reference sequence). This CDR3 is 13 amino acids long. V lost 8 bases and J lost 6; bases outside the gene matches: 4. CDR3 DNA sequence: TGTGCCAGCGGGACTAGCGGTGGGGATACGCAGTATTTT. Protein product: CASGTSGGDTQYF.

This clonotype was recorded only once. V and J are TRBV3-1 and TRBJ2-3; weak D call: TRBD2 (5 bases). CDR1 is LGHDT and CDR2 is YNNKEL in the germline V gene (reference sequence). The length of the CDR3 is 16 residues. The ends were cut back, 4 bases at V and 0 bases at J, with 14 bases in the middle. For the CDR3, the DNA is TGTGCCAGCAGCCGAGGGTATGGGGATAGCACAGATACGCAGTATTTT. This codes for CASSRGYGDSTDTQYF.

In its sample, this clonotype was seen a few times. The rearrangement uses TRBV6-5 and TRBJ1-5; 9 bases fit TRBD1. This CDR3 region has 16 residues. Germline V gene sequence: CDR1 MNHEY, CDR2 SVGAGI. After removal of 6 bases from V and 1 base from J, the junction contained 7 bases not matched to a gene. This CDR3 is CASSEDRGGSNQPQHF. The CDR3 DNA is TGTGCCAGCAGCGAGGACAGGGGCGGGAGCAATCAGCCCCAGCATTTT.

J is TRBJ2-6 and V is TRBV24-1, with 9 bases matching TRBD1. The CDR3 is made up of 19 amino acids. Unmatched junction bases numbered 8, after V lost 1 base and J lost 2 bases. Germline V gene lookup returns CDR1 KGHDR and CDR2 SFDVKD. The DNA of the CDR3 is TGTGCCACCAGTGATTTTTTGGGGACAGGGTCGACTGGGGCCAACGTCCTGACTTTC. This gives the protein CATSDFLGTGSTGANVLTF.

V is TRBV24-1 and J is TRBJ1-4; tentatively, D is TRBD1 (5 bases). Germline CDR1 is KGHDR and CDR2 is SFDVKD. The CDR3 length is 16 residues. V gave up 6 bases and J gave up 0 bases, with 13 bases separating them. Here the CDR3 DNA reads TGTGCCACCAGTTCCGGCGGGGCTGCAACTAATGAAAAACTGTTTTTT. Amino acids: CATSSGGAATNEKLFF.

The chain carries TRBV12-3 or TRBV12-4 and TRBJ2-3; perhaps TRBD2 as D (5 bases). The germline V and J ends were trimmed by 6 bases and 6 bases, with 10 bases remaining between them. This CDR3 region has 12 residues. This CDR3 is CASSPDYDTQYF. Here the CDR3 DNA reads TGTGCCAGCAGCCCCGACTATGATACGCAGTATTTT.

This clonotype was seen a handful of times. V and J are TRBV18 and TRBJ2-1; D might be TRBD1 or TRBD2, each matching 5 bases. This CDR3 is 16 amino acids long. The germline gives CDR1 KGHSH, CDR2 LQKENI. V was trimmed by 0 bases and J by 2 bases, leaving 11 bases between them. The DNA of the CDR3 is TGTGCCAGCTCACCACCGGGACGGGGACCCTACAATGAGCAGTTCTTC. Amino acids: CASSPPGRGPYNEQFF.

The chain combines TRBV7-3 with TRBJ2-3; TRBD2 is a possible D gene (6 bases). CDR1 and CDR2 (germline): SGHTA, FQGTGA. Trimming stripped 5 bases from V and 2 bases from J, with 14 bases between. This CDR3 contains 15 residues. The DNA for the CDR3 is TGTGCCAGCAGCCGTACGGGCGGGGTCACAGATACGCAGTATTTT. Protein: CASSRTGGVTDTQYF.

This clonotype was counted between two and nine times. The V and J genes are TRBV6-1 and TRBJ1-2; possible D gene TRBD1, 5 bases. The CDR3 has 12 residues. V was pared by 6 bases and J by 8 bases, with 13 bases between. Looked up from germline, CDR1 is MNHNS and CDR2 is SASEGT. The CDR3 DNA follows: TGTGCCAGCAGGGACACCCAGGGCGGCTACACCTTC. It codes for CASRDTQGGYTF.

This clonotype was found once. The V gene is TRBV5-1, the J gene TRBJ2-2, with D uncertain. The CDR3 length is 14 residues. Germline values: CDR1 SGHRS, CDR2 YFSETQ. V lost 3 bases and J lost 2, with 8 bases in between. CDR3 sequence (DNA): TGCGCCAGCAGCTATCCGGGTAACACCGGGGAGCTGTTTTTT. This sequence encodes CASSYPGNTGELFF.

This rearrangement joins TRBV5-1 to TRBJ2-1, with a possible D match to TRBD1 (6 bases). Germline V gene data show CDR1 as SGHRS and CDR2 as YFSETQ. The length of the CDR3 is 15 residues. Trimming cost V 4 bases and J 5 bases, with 16 bases left between them. CDR3 in amino acids: CASSPTTGLDNEQFF. In DNA form, the CDR3 reads TGCGCCAGCAGCCCGACGACAGGCTTAGACAATGAGCAGTTCTTC. Together with reference TRBV5-1 and TRBJ2-1, the CDR3 gives the full variable domain: KAGVTQTPRYLIKTRGQQVTLSCSPISGHRSVSWYQQTPGQGLQFLFEYFSETQRNKGNFPGRFSGRQFSNSRSEMNVSTLELGDSALYLCASSPTTGLDNEQFFGPGTRLTVL.